The clone carrying this T cell receptor beta chain was recorded a few times. Its target is unknown. At one end, the junction sequence differs from germline, possibly due to a read error. These data originate in a study of metastatic and nonmetastatic thyroid tumors. Study-wide results and caveats: As reported, TCR beta diversity in blood and tumor was significantly higher in malignant thyroid tumors than in benign nodules.

TCRdb re-called the PCR reads through MiXCR. The data contain 35,000 to 40,000 clones, less than 25% of them seen just once; the ten biggest clones take up around 15%. This CDR3 is 15 amino acids long. CDR1 MRHNA and CDR2 SNTAGT come from the germline V gene. The entire patient cohort was treatment-naive prior to thyroid surgery. The sequence derives from a female donor with papillary thyroid cancer or a benign thyroid nodule (not recorded which). Some clones in this sample may be carry-over from other donors' samples. Source material: blood. The J gene is TRBJ2-3, the V gene TRBV6-4; the match to TRBD1 covers 10 bases. Here the CDR3 DNA reads TGTGCCAGCATTGACTCGGGACAGGGGCCAGATACGCAGTATTTT. The encoded protein is CASIDSGQGPDTQYF.